A single sample gave rise to the 2 T cell receptor beta chains below, sequenced in a study of T-cell memory formation after mild COVID-19. TCRdb reprocessed the 5' RACE reads via MiXCR and lists one record per CDR3 protein. The sample records fewer than 650,000 distinct CDR3 sequences, roughly 20% being singletons. The sequencing sample was made of PBMCs or a T cell subset sorted from them (not recorded which). The receptors were sampled from an adult woman who had mild COVID-19 (a few samples of this study predate the infection). Cell type and time point are not known.

This clonotype has just a few counts. The gene calls are TRBV4-1 and TRBJ2-1; D gene uncertain. Germline lookup yields CDR1 MGHRA and CDR2 YSYEKL. The V end lost 1 base, the J end lost 8 bases, and 6 bases lay between the germline ends. The CDR3 is 12 residues long. The CDR3 DNA follows: TGCGCCAGCAGCCAAGCGGACCATGAGCAGTTCTTC. This sequence encodes CASSQADHEQFF.

The genes are TRBV9 and TRBJ2-2; no definite D call. V was clipped by 0 bases and J by 5 bases, with 5 bases between them. Germline CDR1 is SGDLS and CDR2 is YYNGEE. The CDR3 runs to 13 residues. The CDR3 DNA sequence: TGTGCCAGCAGCGTAGATCGGACCGGGGAGCTGTTTTTT. It codes for CASSVDRTGELFF.